This T cell receptor beta chain was recovered during a study of T cells in Graves' hyperthyroidism and ophthalmopathy (dated by TCRdb to about 2019). Regarding the study in general: Peripheral blood samples were taken at initial diagnosis, before any treatment was given. To identify distinguishing TCR V-J signatures, a discovery cohort of about 95 patients was used, comprising roughly 45 with Graves' ophthalmopathy and about 59 with stable Graves' hyperthyroidism. The roughly 100 discovery patients were divided at random into training and test sets in a 7:3 ratio. The paper reports TCR Vbeta CDR3 sequencing of some 140 peripheral blood samples: under 45 ophthalmopathy, roughly 80 hyperthyroidism and around 17 progressor patients. Following sampling, methimazole starting at 30 mg daily was given to hyperthyroidism patients, and high-dose intravenous methylprednisolone was given to ophthalmopathy patients. Whether ophthalmopathy could be predicted prospectively was tested in an independent validation cohort made up of about 20 hyperthyroidism patients plus 17 patients who later progressed to ophthalmopathy. In addition, the study compared T-cell repertoires in thyroid tissue and in blood from five to seven Graves' hyperthyroidism patients.

The TCR beta CDR3 regions were amplified from RNA transcripts. A first-round RT-PCR of the TCR CDR3 used the HTBI primer set with the Qiagen OneStep RT-PCR kit. Libraries were constructed in a second round of multiplex PCR, after which size selection and purification were carried out. Sequencing of the libraries was done on an Illumina HiSeq2000 using paired-end 100 bp reads. On the authors' methods: SOAPnuke was used to process the raw data, removing reads that contained adapters or uncalled bases, had a mean Phred below 15, or lacked an exact match to the constant primer or identifier. High-quality paired reads were merged with COPE v1.2.5, and unique nucleotide sequences were defined as clonotypes. MiTCR v1.1 was used to align clonotypes to the IMGT TRBV, TRBD and TRBJ reference segments. The analysis included only V-J combinations with a frequency above 0.0001, which together covered 99% to 99.2% of the repertoires. The TCS score was defined as F50 (clonal expansion) divided by E x V (chaos), with BLOSUM62-based TCRdist calculated between CDR3 peptides within each V-J. Welch's t-statistics and random forest reduced 514 V-J features to roughly 13, which were used in a naive Bayes classifier (R e1071). The public reads were reanalyzed by TCRdb: fastp trimming at Q25, MiXCR alignment, in-frame beta chains only. Every CDR3 protein is listed once, alongside the most common genes and DNA of its rows. TCRdb, not the original authors, processed these V and J calls. Here the sample has some 600,000 distinct CDR3 sequences; over 11% occur a single time. The leading ten clones occupy 4.5% to 6% of the sample.

The CDR3, cysteine through phenylalanine, is 13 amino acids long. Only the CDR3 DNA is retained, 39 bases long and in frame from the first base. Deletion took 2 bases off V and 6 bases off J, with a span of 11 bases between the germline ends. According to the germline V gene (reference sequence), CDR1 reads GTSNPN and CDR2 reads SVGIG. Overall results and qualifications from the work: During validation, the model predicted progression to ophthalmopathy a median of about 6.3 months ahead of onset, with almost 71% sensitivity and 72% to 80% specificity. Sample size was not statistically predetermined, and investigators were not blinded to group allocation. A model built on a 13 V-J signature distinguished ophthalmopathy from stable hyperthyroidism, reaching 87.88% sensitivity and approximately 81% specificity in cross-validation and 80%/75% in testing. Most expanded thyroid clonotypes (frequency above 0.001) were also detected in blood, a finding suggesting that blood repertoires may reflect thyroid immune responses.

In regard to this clonotype: It has no known antigen specificity. A much larger clone differs by one base, so this may be a read error.

Hyperthyroidism patients were newly diagnosed, had a disease duration of under 2 months, and were aged 18 to 65 years. Any patient with an uncontrolled infection, another autoimmune disease, pregnancy or lactation was excluded. Diagnoses were based on clinical symptoms, serum thyroxine and TRAb, thyroid ultrasound and orbital computed tomography. Blood from progressor patients was collected at the time of first diagnosis with hyperthyroidism, before any ophthalmopathy symptoms had appeared. Ficoll-Paque density gradient centrifugation was used to isolate PBMCs from around 10 ml of fresh peripheral blood. Patients classed as progressors first received a Graves' hyperthyroidism diagnosis and then went on to develop ophthalmopathy during follow-up. Trizol reagent was used to extract total RNA, and RNA quality was then checked on an Agilent 2100 Bioanalyzer.

This TCR came from a woman in her twenties or thirties with Graves' hyperthyroidism that later progressed to Graves' ophthalmopathy. The sample taken for sequencing was blood. The rearrangement joined TRBV30 to TRBJ1-5; the D gene cannot be named for sure. The CDR3 corresponds to CAWSPTWPQPQHF. The nucleotides read TGTGCCTGGAGTCCGACATGGCCTCAGCCCCAGCATTTT.